Sequencing of this TCR beta chain was carried out in a study of technical replicates of blood from several donors. This CDR3 comprises 14 residues. The ends were cut back, 3 bases at V and 2 bases at J, with 11 bases in the middle. Germline CDR1 reads SGHAT; CDR2 reads FQNNGV. Clones were read by immunoSEQ multiplex PCR, and TCRdb kept only the in-frame ones, dropping some. The sample yields about 97,000 clones, 96% seen once. The receptor was isolated from a human donor in good health. The genes are TRBV11-2 and TRBJ2-7; the D is unclear. Sequencing was performed on T cells isolated from PBMCs. CDR3 sequence reads: CASSFQAVTYEQYF. The DNA of the CDR3 is TGTGCCAGCAGCTTCCAGGCAGTGACCTACGAGCAGTACTTC. Complete variable domain (other parts from reference TRBV11-2 and TRBJ2-7): EAGVAQSPRYKIIEKRQSVAFWCNPISGHATLYWYQQILGQGPKLLIQFQNNGVVDDSQLPKDRFSAERLKGVDSTLKIQPAKLEDSAVYLCASSFQAVTYEQYFGPGTRLTVT.